Listed here is a single T cell receptor beta chain. Using a J-beta primer mix together with a sample-barcoded 5' primer, a second PCR was run for about 7 to 12 cycles. TCRdb processed the 5' RACE reads anew with MiXCR; each CDR3 protein has one entry. This sample has fewer than 1.5 million distinct CDR3 sequences, with approximately 40% found just once. The entry originates in a study of blood T cells in healthy people across ages. The sequencing sample was made of blood. The TCR comes from a woman aged 18 to 35 in good health.

The CDR3 DNA follows: TGCAGTGCTAGGACAGGGAAAGAGGTTGGCTACACCTTC. It specifies CSARTGKEVGYTF. The J gene is TRBJ1-2, the V gene TRBV20-1; 7 positions match TRBD1. This CDR3 contains 13 residues. The V gene's germline CDR1 is DFQATT and CDR2 SNEGSKA (reference sequence). V shed 3 bases and J 7 bases; nucleotides not matched to a gene: 8.